Listed below are T cell receptor beta chains from one sample, sequenced in a study of shared clonotypes between healthy human individuals. Clones were read by immunoSEQ multiplex PCR, and TCRdb kept only the in-frame ones, dropping some. Of a few million clones in the sample, roughly 92% are singletons; the top ten hold roughly 0.13%. What was sequenced was naive CD4+ T cells sorted from blood. The receptors originated from a man younger than 35 in good health. The CDR3 runs from the conserved cysteine through the conserved F or W. Each record gives: CDR3 length, clone size, J gene, V gene, CDR3 protein. Only part of the rows carry a size: once, few, many, or a class if the clone is expanded.

>15|.|TRBJ2-5|TRBV6-5
CASSYEGGRRETQYF
>13|few|TRBJ1-1|TRBV19
CASSIEPGTEAFF
>14|once|TRBJ2-3|TRBV14
CASSQGIITDTQYF
>16|.|TRBJ2-2|TRBV29-1
CSVEGSRAGNTGELFF
>15|.|TRBJ2-6|TRBV5-1
CASSLEAAGANVLTF
>14|.|TRBJ1-4|TRBV6-1
CASRRSIANEKLFF
>14|.|TRBJ1-2|TRBV6-5
CASSPIIGGYGYTF
>15|.|TRBJ1-4|TRBV19
CASSMPQGPKEKLFF
>16|once|TRBJ2-1|TRBV6-5
CASSYDGVNSYNEQFF
>15|.|TRBJ2-7|TRBV11-2
CASSLKGSSSYEQYF
>16|.|TRBJ2-1|TRBV19
CASSIDGSGSNNEQFF
>17|.|TRBJ2-5|TRBV30
CAWSVRRTSGAEETQYF
>13|.|TRBJ1-5|TRBV2
CASKIYSNQPQHF
>16|once|TRBJ1-6|TRBV5-4
CASSLAKEGAYSPLHF
>16|once|TRBJ2-3|TRBV7-2
CASSTDLDRGTDTQYF
>15|.|TRBJ2-1|TRBV7-6
CASSVSGIGYNEQFF
>15|.|TRBJ2-5|TRBV6-1
CASSTNRVSAETQYF
>13|.|TRBJ1-1|TRBV30
CAWSVSFNTEAFF
>11|.|TRBJ2-1|TRBV6-5
CASSYLYEQFF
>15|.|TRBJ2-5|TRBV10-2
CASREAGGFSETQYF
>13|.|TRBJ1-4|TRBV28
CASSFLGNEKLFF
>13|.|TRBJ2-3|TRBV30
CAWSVVSTDTQYF
>13|.|TRBJ2-4|TRBV7-2
CASSGQGSNIQYF
>15|.|TRBJ1-2|TRBV27
CASSLSQTAVYGYTF
>17|.|TRBJ2-1|TRBV29-1
CSVVGASPSFLYNEQFF
>20|.|TRBJ2-4|TRBV30
CAWTSWGGSSGSLAKNIQYF
>19|.|TRBJ2-2|TRBV9
CASSVAASGGRKNTGELFF
>16|.|TRBJ2-7|TRBV5-5
CASSVRDRLSPDEQYF
>12|.|TRBJ2-1|TRBV30
CAWRPVVNEQFF
>13|.|TRBJ2-2|TRBV6-4
CASSEQYTGELFF
>15|.|TRBJ1-4|TRBV5-1
CASKETDATNEKLFF
>15|.|TRBJ1-2|TRBV29-1
CSVEVPTGTRYGYTF
>13|few|TRBJ1-2|TRBV19
CASSPHGDYGYTF
>14|.|TRBJ1-4|TRBV7-2
CASTWSGTNEKLFF
>17|.|TRBJ2-7|TRBV18
CASSRTGTGVSFDEQYF
>12|.|TRBJ2-7|TRBV29-1
CSVGGGPYEQYF
>19|.|TRBJ2-5|TRBV7-2
CASSLALPAGGLFDETQYF
>17|once|TRBJ2-7|TRBV4-3
CASSQAPGGPNLREQYF
>14|.|TRBJ2-1|TRBV6-1
CAGRRGERYNEQFF
>13|few|TRBJ1-1|TRBV2
CASSVGRMPEAFF
>16|.|TRBJ2-5|TRBV5-1
CASSRGSSGSLETQYF
>15|.|TRBJ1-1|TRBV28
CASSTTGGARTEAFF
>15|.|TRBJ2-2|TRBV6-1
CASSEWGLLTGELFF
>12|.|TRBJ1-1|TRBV2
CASSTHLPQAFF
>14|.|TRBJ1-2|TRBV6-1
CASSEKLGVSGYTF
>13|.|TRBJ1-1|TRBV19
CASSEQVNTEAFF
>15|.|TRBJ2-7|TRBV30
CAWSSMDRGLWEQYF
>14|.|TRBJ2-7|TRBV2
CASSDGLVSYEQYF
>11|once|TRBJ2-3|TRBV6-1
CASRRHDTQYF
>14|.|TRBJ2-3|TRBV14
CASSEGTGRDTQYF
>15|.|TRBJ2-7|TRBV21-1
CASSTGDSSTYEQYF